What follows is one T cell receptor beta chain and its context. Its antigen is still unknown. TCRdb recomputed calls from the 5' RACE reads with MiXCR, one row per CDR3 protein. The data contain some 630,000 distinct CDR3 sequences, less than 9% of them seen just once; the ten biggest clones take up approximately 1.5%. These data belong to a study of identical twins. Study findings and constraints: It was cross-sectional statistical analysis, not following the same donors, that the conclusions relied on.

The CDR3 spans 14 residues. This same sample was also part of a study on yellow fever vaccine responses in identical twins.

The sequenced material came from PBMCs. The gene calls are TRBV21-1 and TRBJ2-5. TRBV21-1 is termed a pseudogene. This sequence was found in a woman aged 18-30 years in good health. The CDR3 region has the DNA TGTGCCAGCAGCAAAGAGGTGCCCCAAGAGACCCAGTACTTC. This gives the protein CASSKEVPQETQYF.